This record concerns one TCR beta chain sequence. What it binds is not known. The data stem from a study of follicular helper T cells after annual influenza vaccination. Whole-study findings and limits: Yearly vaccinations repeatedly recalled conserved clonotypes in ICOS+CD38+ cTfh.

Before and after seasonal inactivated influenza vaccination, adults gave blood for sorting CD4 subsets for sequencing. Here immunoSEQ multiplex PCR was the method, and the copy in TCRdb shows in-frame clones only, minus some. The profile covers approximately 10,000 clones, with about 84% appearing a single time and more than 0.7% taken by the ten largest. Germline-derived CDR1 and CDR2 are MNHEY and SMNVEV (reference sequence). This CDR3 contains 13 residues. J lost 4 bases, V lost 4 bases, and 1 base had no gene match. The specimen comprised CXCR5- memory CD4+ T cells sorted from blood, sampled 6 weeks after influenza vaccination. This sequence was found in an adult who received the influenza vaccine. The chain recombines TRBV27 with TRBJ2-3; TRBD1 matches 8 bases. The CDR3, as DNA: TGTGCCAGCAGTTCGACAGGGGCAGATACGCAGTATTTT. This gives the protein CASSSTGADTQYF.